This T cell receptor (beta chain) was observed in a study of patients and donors after allogeneic stem cell transplantation (dated by TCRdb to the early 2020s). This clonotype was seen a handful of times. Its antigen is currently not known. No much larger clonotype is one base removed from it; base qualities were not supplied. The library was produced with RT-PCR. These reads were obtained on a NextSeq 550. Starting from the raw public reads, TCRdb applied fastp trimming at Q25, assembled clones with MiXCR and retained in-frame beta chains. Entries are consolidated by CDR3 protein sequence, retaining the most common genes and DNA. Counted in this sample were 920,000 or so distinct CDR3 sequences; about a sixth of them appeared once. The top ten constitute approximately 5.9% of the sample. The CDR3 numbers 12 residues from cysteine through phenylalanine. Here the CDR3 DNA is all that survives: 36 bases in frame from base 1. Between the V and J ends, shortened by 6 bases and 8 bases respectively, the junction contains 13 bases.

This TCR derives from a human donor who was either an allogeneic HSCT recipient or a stem cell or donor lymphocyte infusion donor (not recorded which). It is not recorded whose cells these are; they may come from a transplant donor. Recombination connected TRBV12-3 or TRBV12-4 to TRBJ1-2; TRBD1 is a weak D gene call, 5 bases matching. The sample taken for sequencing was blood, either unsorted or a sorted T cell fraction (not recorded which). The CDR3 reads CASSSGFLGYTF. The DNA sequence is as follows: TGTGCCAGCAGCTCAGGGTTTTTAGGCTACACCTTC.